Below are 9 T cell receptor beta chains sequenced from a single sample in a study of blood T cell repertoires in COVID-19. Libraries were prepared by immunoSEQ multiplex PCR; TCRdb keeps only in-frame clonotypes and omits some of them. The sample has about 350,000 clones, 88% seen once. The sample consisted of PBMCs or T cells enriched from blood (not recorded which). The receptors here all came from a woman aged 25 to 39 who had been exposed to COVID-19.

This clone was observed a single time. The chain recombines TRBV11-3 with TRBJ1-6, with 7 bases that match TRBD1. V was pared by 5 bases and J by 0 bases, with 13 bases of the junction left unmatched. CDR3 length: 19 residues. Germline V gene data show CDR1 as SGHNT and CDR2 as YENEEA. This CDR3 is CASSLSQGIIVSYNSPLHF. CDR3 coding DNA: TGTGCCAGCAGCCTCTCACAGGGGATAATTGTCTCCTATAATTCACCCCTCCACTTT.

The chain couples TRBV19 to TRBJ1-3; 8 bases are a match to TRBD1. The length of the CDR3 is 17 residues. The V segment lost 4 bases and the J segment 0 bases; nucleotides outside the gene matches: 8. Germline V gene lookup returns CDR1 LNHDA and CDR2 SQIVND (reference sequence). This CDR3 is CASSTWTGPSSGNTIYF. As DNA, the CDR3 is TGTGCCAGTAGTACCTGGACAGGGCCGAGCTCTGGAAACACCATATATTTT.

This clone was detected once. The chain links TRBV27 to TRBJ1-5; 7 bases match TRBD1. Germline V gives CDR1 MNHEY, CDR2 SMNVEV (reference sequence). V was clipped by 5 bases and J by 3 bases; unmatched bases: 4. The CDR3 length is 14 residues. The CDR3 loop is CASSLGTANQPQHF. The CDR3 DNA follows: TGTGCCAGCAGTCTGGGGACAGCCAATCAGCCCCAGCATTTT.

The chain is built from TRBV14 and TRBJ2-7, with D perhaps TRBD2 (5 bases). This CDR3 region has 17 residues. The germline V gene encodes CDR1 SGHDN and CDR2 FVKESK. Trimming removed 0 bases from V and 1 base from J, with 16 bases in between. The CDR3 DNA is TGTGCCAGCAGCCAAGATTCGAGGGATTGGATTTCCTACGAGCAGTACTTC. It yields the protein CASSQDSRDWISYEQYF.

The rearrangement uses TRBV27 and TRBJ1-5; D might be TRBD1 (6 bases). The CDR3 is made up of 15 amino acids. Germline CDR1 and CDR2: MNHEY and SMNVEV (reference sequence). V lost 6 bases and J lost 0, with 12 bases in between. CDR3 sequence (DNA): TGTGCCAGCAGGACAGGATCCTTTAGCAATCAGCCCCAGCATTTT. Protein: CASRTGSFSNQPQHF.

The V call is TRBV29-1, the J call TRBJ2-7, with D perhaps matching TRBD1 (5 bases). Germline CDR1 and CDR2: SQVTM and ANQGSEA. CDR3 length: 11 amino acids. Trimming removed 6 bases at V and 5 bases at J, with 11 bases between. This CDR3 is CSVWSGNEQYF. The CDR3 region has the DNA TGCAGCGTCTGGTCAGGGAACGAGCAGTACTTC.

The CDR3 is CASSLGESRGWSSPLHF. The CDR3 DNA reads as TGCGCCAGCAGCTTGGGGGAGAGCAGGGGGTGGTCTTCACCCCTCCACTTT. The V call is TRBV5-1, the J call TRBJ1-6; 7 bases match TRBD1. The CDR3 is made up of 17 amino acids. Germline V gene lookup returns CDR1 SGHRS and CDR2 YFSETQ. With V trimmed by 0 bases and J by 9 bases, 12 bases remained unmatched. Filled out from reference TRBV5-1 and TRBJ1-6, the complete variable domain reads KAGVTQTPRYLIKTRGQQVTLSCSPISGHRSVSWYQQTPGQGLQFLFEYFSETQRNKGNFPGRFSGRQFSNSRSEMNVSTLELGDSALYLCASSLGESRGWSSPLHFGNGTRLTVT.

The chain is built from TRBV23-1 and TRBJ1-4; TRBD1 matches 8 bases. TRBV23-1 is designated an ORF whose function remains uncertain. After removal of 5 bases from V and 11 bases from J, the junction contained 7 bases not matched to a gene. The CDR3 runs to 13 residues. The CDR3 protein is CASSAKGQGKLFF. CDR3 DNA: TGCGCCAGCAGTGCTAAAGGACAGGGTAAACTGTTTTTT.

This clone was observed a few times. The chain combines TRBV30 with TRBJ1-5, with D perhaps TRBD1 (6 bases). V gave up 1 base and J gave up 9 bases, with 22 bases separating them. The CDR3 extends over 16 amino acids. The germline CDR1 and CDR2 sequences are GTSNPN and SVGIG (reference sequence). CDR3 region: CAWSGTGTMVSRPQHF. DNA of the CDR3: TGTGCCTGGAGTGGGACCGGGACAATGGTAAGTCGGCCCCAGCATTTT. Drawing the rest from reference TRBV30 and TRBJ1-5, the complete variable domain is SQTIHQWPATLVQPVGSPLSLECTVEGTSNPNLYWYRQAAGRGLQLLFYSVGIGQISSEVPQNLSASRPQDRQFILSSKKLLLSDSGFYLCAWSGTGTMVSRPQHFGDGTRLSIL.